This entry lists 9 T cell receptor beta chains sequenced from one sample in a study of blood T cell repertoires in COVID-19. TCRdb's copy holds only in-frame clones and misses some; the assay was immunoSEQ multiplex PCR. The sample shows approximately 220,000 clones, 80% to 85% of them seen only once. Sequences were obtained from peripheral blood. The source of these receptors is a woman between 55 and 75 years old with acute or convalescent COVID-19.

CDR3: CASSLVGVYGYTF. As DNA, the CDR3 is TGTGCCAGCAGCTTAGTAGGGGTCTATGGCTACACCTTC. The J gene is TRBJ1-2, the V gene TRBV5-8, with D possibly matching TRBD1 (5 bases). The CDR3 length is 13 residues. In germline, CDR1 is SGHTS, CDR2 YDEGEE. Trimming removed 2 bases from V and 4 bases from J, with 9 bases in between.

The chain combines TRBV9 with TRBJ1-2; D remains unclear. Trimming stripped 4 bases from V and 6 bases from J, with 22 bases between. Germline CDR1 and CDR2: SGDLS and YYNGEE. This CDR3 is built from 16 residues. CDR3 protein: CASSPLLRAGRDGYTF. For the CDR3, the DNA is TGTGCCAGCAGCCCCCTCCTCCGGGCCGGGAGGGATGGCTACACCTTC.

This clone was recorded only once. DNA of the CDR3: TGTGCCAGCAGCCGGAAGGGGATCGGGGAGCTGTTTTTT. It is translated as CASSRKGIGELFF. V and J are TRBV12-3 or TRBV12-4 and TRBJ2-2, with D perhaps TRBD1 (5 bases). Trimming removed 6 bases from V and 7 bases from J, with 12 bases in between. There are 13 residues in the CDR3.

This clone was counted between two and nine times. The gene calls are TRBV19 and TRBJ1-6; no reliable D call. CDR1 is LNHDA, CDR2 SQIVND, per germline (reference sequence). This CDR3 is 13 amino acids long. V gave up 2 bases and J gave up 8 bases, with 7 bases separating them. The DNA of the CDR3 is TGTGCCAGTAGTATACTGAGGGATTCACCCCTCCACTTT. It is translated as CASSILRDSPLHF.

The chain links TRBV5-6 to TRBJ1-1; TRBD1 is a possible D gene (6 bases). Trimming cost V 2 bases and J 3 bases, with 20 bases left between them. CDR1 and CDR2 from the germline V gene are SGHDT and YYEEEE. The CDR3 consists of 17 residues. The CDR3 loop is CASSFRTGTFGDTEAFF. The CDR3 DNA reads as TGTGCCAGCAGCTTTCGAACAGGGACCTTCGGGGACACTGAAGCTTTCTTT.

The chain employs TRBV11-1 and TRBJ2-7, with a weak D call TRBD1 (6 bases). V lost 1 base and J 5 bases, leaving 15 bases between the germline ends. CDR3 length: 15 residues. Germline V gene lookup returns CDR1 SGHAT and CDR2 FQDESV (reference sequence). The CDR3 DNA reads as TGTGCCAGCAGCTTAGAGGGTCAGGGGAGTCACGAGCAGTACTTC. The encoded protein is CASSLEGQGSHEQYF.

For this clone: This specimen includes other DNA sequences encoding the same CDR3. The chain joins TRBV5-1 to TRBJ1-2; perhaps TRBD1 as D (6 bases). V was cut by 0 bases and J by 4 bases, with 10 bases left in between. The CDR3 is made up of 14 amino acids. Germline values: CDR1 SGHRS, CDR2 YFSETQ. CDR3 nucleotide sequence: TGCGCCAGCAGCTTGGGCCAGGGGAGCTATGGCTACACCTTC. Its protein is CASSLGQGSYGYTF.

The chain joins TRBV3-1 (or the pseudogene TRBV3-2) to TRBJ1-1; D is unclear. Germline lookup yields CDR1 LGHDT and CDR2 YNNKEL (reference sequence). Trimming left V 1 base short and J 2 bases short, with 8 bases between. The CDR3 has 14 amino acids. CDR3 sequence reads: CASSQVATNTEAFF. The CDR3 DNA is TGTGCCAGCAGCCAAGTCGCAACTAACACTGAAGCTTTCTTT.

The rearrangement joins TRBV5-6 to TRBJ2-7, with 8 bases aligning to TRBD1. This CDR3 is 16 amino acids long. Germline loops: CDR1 SGHDT, CDR2 YYEEEE. J lost 2 bases, V lost 4 bases, and 11 bases had no gene match. CDR3 sequence: CASSGMAQGDPYEQYF. In DNA form, the CDR3 reads TGTGCCAGCAGCGGGATGGCACAGGGGGACCCCTACGAGCAGTACTTC.